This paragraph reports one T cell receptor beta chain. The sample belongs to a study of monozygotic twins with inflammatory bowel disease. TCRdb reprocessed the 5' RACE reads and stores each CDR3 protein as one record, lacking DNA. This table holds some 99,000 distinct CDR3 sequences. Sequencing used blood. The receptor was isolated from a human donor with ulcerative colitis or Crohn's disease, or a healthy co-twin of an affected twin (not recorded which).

The CDR3 protein is CASSRRGSGLCNEQFF. V is TRBV6-1 and J is TRBJ2-1; the TRBD2 assignment by TCRdb is unverifiable without DNA. The CDR3 loop spans 16 amino acids. Germline loops: CDR1 MNHNS, CDR2 SASEGT.